This TCR beta chain was identified in a study of shared clonotypes between healthy human individuals. Study context: Per donor, three plates held CD4 naive cells, three held CD4 memory, two held CD8 naive and one held CD8 memory. General observations from the study: A few donors showed sharing of around 5.3% of naive CD4 clonotypes.

The germline CDR1 and CDR2 sequences are MGHRA and YSYEKL. This CDR3 has 19 residues. Trimming left V 1 base short and J 3 bases short, with 22 bases between. Recent vaccinations or acute infections were absent in the healthy HIV-negative adult donors. Across several immunoSEQ plates, the genomic DNA of each subset was split evenly. The repertoire was sequenced with immunoSEQ multiplex PCR; TCRdb's copy has only in-frame clones and lacks some. In the table there are 2,500,000 or so clones, 90% to 95% of which are singletons. About this clone itself: Its target is not known.

The chain joins TRBV4-1 to TRBJ1-3; no definite D call. The receptor comes from a man aged 18 to 29 in good health. Some clones in this sample may be carry-over from other donors' samples. Sequencing was carried out using naive CD4+ T cells from PBMCs. Stated subset: CD45RA+ positively selected. In nucleotides, the CDR3 is TGCGCCAGCAGCCAAGGGGTTCTCTACGTAGGTTCTAGTGGAAACACCATATATTTT. It codes for CASSQGVLYVGSSGNTIYF.